The rows below give T cell receptor beta chains drawn from one sample of a study of tumor-infiltrating lymphocytes in primary liver carcinoma. One entry per CDR3 protein, called by TCRdb with MiXCR from the multiplex PCR reads. The sample holds approximately 37,000 distinct CDR3 sequences, roughly four fifths seen once. The material sequenced was liver tumor tissue from sampling region 4. Receptor source: a man between 35 and 55 years old with primary liver carcinoma and hepatitis B virus infection. Both conserved end residues are part of each CDR3. The order of the fields is J gene, clone size, D gene, V gene, CDR3 DNA, CDR3 protein. D genes are given only for firm matches. Clone size, where shown, is once, few, many, or a class for clones that have expanded.

TRBJ2-3 | few | . | TRBV5-4 | TGTGCCAGCACCCAGAACGAAAGGGCAGATTTT | CASTQNERADF
TRBJ2-7 | . | . | TRBV7-9 | TGTGCCAGCAGCTCCAACTTACTCCCCTACGAGCAGTACTTC | CASSSNLLPYEQYF
TRBJ2-1 | once | . | TRBV11-2 | TGTGCCAATAGCTTCAGCGGGCCACTCGACAATGAGCAGTTCTTC | CANSFSGPLDNEQFF
TRBJ2-7 | . | . | TRBV6-2/TRBV6-3 | TGCGCCATCAGCCTCCGGGTCAGGGCCCACGAGCAGTACTTC | CAISLRVRAHEQYF
TRBJ2-7 | . | . | TRBV11-3 | TGTGCTACTCGATGGGGGGTGACTTCCTACGAGCAGTACTTC | CATRWGVTSYEQYF
TRBJ2-3 | . | TRBD2 | TRBV28 | TGTGTCAGCAGTTCCGGGACTAGCGGGAGGTATTCAGATACGCAGTGTTTT | CVSSSGTSGRYSDTQCF
TRBJ2-1 | many | TRBD1 | TRBV12-3/TRBV12-4 | TGTGCCAGCAGTCTCGGACAGGACAATGAGCAATTCTTC | CASSLGQDNEQFF
TRBJ1-5 | once | . | TRBV29-1 | TGCAACGTTGTCGGACAATTCAATCAGCCCCAGCATTTT | CNVVGQFNQPQHF
TRBJ2-5 | . | . | TRBV30 | TGTGCCTGGAGTGTTAGTGTGAGGTTGGAGACCCAGTACTTC | CAWSVSVRLETQYF
TRBJ2-7 | . | TRBD1 | TRBV2 | TGTGCCGGCAGAGAGAGTAGACAGGGTCTCTTCGGAGAGCAGTACTTC | CAGRESRQGLFGEQYF
TRBJ1-5 | . | . | TRBV6-2/TRBV6-3 | TGTGCCAACAATTACCGACCTAGCAATCAGTCCCAGCATTTT | CANNYRPSNQSQHF
TRBJ1-2 | . | . | TRBV11-1 | TGTGCCAGCAGCTTGACAGGTGTCTCGTATGGCTACACCTTC | CASSLTGVSYGYTF
TRBJ2-7 | . | . | TRBV21-1 | TGTGCCAGAACGGGACTAGTGGGATCCTATGAGCAGTACTTC | CARTGLVGSYEQYF
TRBJ2-5 | . | . | TRBV6-2/TRBV6-3 | TGTGCCAGTAGCCCGGACGGCCGCCAAGAGACCCAGTATTTC | CASSPDGRQETQYF
TRBJ2-1 | medium-sized | TRBD2 | TRBV6-6 | TGTGCCAGCAGTTACCAGGGCGGGGGGCCCGGCAATGAGCAGTTCTTC | CASSYQGGGPGNEQFF
TRBJ2-7 | . | . | TRBV11-1 | TGTGCCAGAAGGGGGAAGGGATCCTACGAGCAGTACTTT | CARRGKGSYEQYF
TRBJ2-1 | once | TRBD2 | TRBV6-2/TRBV6-3 | TGCGCCAGCAGTTACCCTAGCGGGGCGAGCTCCTACAATGAGGAGCTCTTC | CASSYPSGASSYNEELF
TRBJ2-4 | . | . | TRBV24-1 | TGTGCTACCAGTGATTCGAAAGGGGGGGTGAACATTCAGTACTTC | CATSDSKGGVNIQYF
TRBJ2-7 | . | TRBD2 | TRBV30 | TGTGCCCGGAGTGGGACTAGCGGATTCTACGAGCAGAACTTC | CARSGTSGFYEQNF
TRBJ2-5 | few | TRBD1 | TRBV5-4 | TGTGCCAGCAGCTCGGACAGGGTAGAGACCCAGTACTTC | CASSSDRVETQYF
TRBJ2-5 | . | TRBD1 | TRBV29-1 | TGCGGCCTTGAAACGGACAGGGGGCGAGCAGAGACCCAGTACTTC | CGLETDRGRAETQYF
TRBJ2-5 | . | . | TRBV7-9 | TGTGCCAGCAGCTACGGGCAGACACAGAACTTC | CASSYGQTQNF
TRBJ2-1 | medium-sized | TRBD2 | TRBV25-1 | TGTGCCAGTACAGCGGGAGGCTCCTACAATGAGCAGTTCTTC | CASTAGGSYNEQFF
TRBJ1-2 | . | . | TRBV12-3/TRBV12-4 | TGTGCCAGCAGTCCAAGGGGGTTGATCGGGTATGGCTACACCTTC | CASSPRGLIGYGYTF
TRBJ2-5 | . | TRBD2 | TRBV11-2 | TGTGCCAGTAACTTAGGTGCTAGCGGACAAGAGACCCAGTACTTC | CASNLGASGQETQYF
TRBJ2-5 | . | TRBD2 | TRBV29-1 | TGCAGCTTTCGGACTAGCGGGGGTTGGGCAGAGACCCGGTACTTC | CSFRTSGGWAETRYF
TRBJ2-1 | . | TRBD2 | TRBV28 | TGTACCAGCAGTGCCGGGACTAGGGTAAATGAACAGTTCTTC | CTSSAGTRVNEQFF
TRBJ1-5 | medium-sized | . | TRBV12-3/TRBV12-4 | TGTGCCAGCAGTTTGTTAGCCAATAGCAATCAGCCCCAGCATTTT | CASSLLANSNQPQHF
TRBJ2-2 | . | TRBD2 | TRBV28 | TGTGTCAGCAGTTCCGGACTAGCGGGAGGTAACATCGGGGAGCTGTTTTTT | CVSSSGLAGGNIGELFF
TRBJ2-7 | . | . | TRBV20-1 | TGCAGAGCTAGATTTGGCGCTAGCGCTCCCTACGAGCAGTACTTC | CRARFGASAPYEQYF
TRBJ2-1 | once | . | TRBV7-9 | TGTGTCAGCAGCCGGATTAGCGGACAACTAAACTACAATGAGCAGTTCTTC | CVSSRISGQLNYNEQFF
TRBJ2-1 | . | TRBD2 | TRBV5-1 | TGCGCCAGCAGCTTGACTAGCGTGAGGGCCCATGGGCAGTTCTTC | CASSLTSVRAHGQFF
TRBJ1-1 | . | . | TRBV30 | TGTGCCTGGAGGGATCGGCGGAACACTGAAGCTTTCTTT | CAWRDRRNTEAFF
TRBJ2-7 | . | TRBD2 | TRBV5-1 | TGCGCCAGCAGCCCCCGGGGGGGGAACCCCCTCGAGCGGTACTTC | CASSPRGGNPLERYF
TRBJ2-5 | many | TRBD1 | TRBV5-1 | TGCGCCAGCTCCCGCCGGGGACAGCAAGAGACCCAGTACTTC | CASSRRGQQETQYF
TRBJ2-3 | . | . | TRBV11-2 | TGTGCCAGCAGCAGAAGAAGTTCAGGGAACACAAAAACGCAGTATTTT | CASSRRSSGNTKTQYF
TRBJ1-1 | . | TRBD1 | TRBV5-1 | TGCGCCAGCAGCTGGGGACAGGCTATGAACACTGTAGCTCTCTTT | CASSWGQAMNTVALF
TRBJ2-3 | . | . | TRBV11-2 | TGTGCTCGCAGCAGAAGAAGTACAGGGAACACAGATACCCAGTATTTT | CARSRRSTGNTDTQYF